Reported below is one T cell receptor beta chain. Its antigen remains unidentified. No quality values exist for individual bases; no much larger clone is one base distant. Chronic pancreatitis pancreas tissue came from patients undergoing total pancreatectomy with islet autotransplantation (TPIAT). The chronic pancreatitis patients who were included had no known history of diabetes. For TCRbeta sequencing, genomic DNA was extracted directly from bulk pancreas tissue, without T cell sorting. Idiopathic chronic pancreatitis patients had no particular identified cause of disease. Pancreas tissues from patients and organ donors were collected consecutively at two US centers. The library came from the immunoSEQ multiplex PCR assay. From pancreatic genomic DNA, the TCRbeta CDR3 region along with adjacent sequences was amplified and then sequenced. The original methods were these. Repertoire diversity was measured as a mean normalized Shannon-Wiener index, alongside productive clonality and productive rearrangement counts. Control and chronic pancreatitis repertoire metrics were compared with the nonparametric Mann-Whitney U test. A clonotype counted as shared when its CDR3beta sequence had identical amino acid composition and length across subjects. In TCRdb, the immuneACCESS table is reduced to in-frame sequences with V and J assigned. These tables do not hold every clone; where another copy was compared, an unresolved V gene accounts for under half, and the others remain unexplained. V and J calls and clone size are given by that table; D and trimming were obtained from the DNA. The sample table lists around 9,000 clones, about 85% of them with a count of one. Around 14% of the sample lies in the top ten.

The sample comes from a study of immune characteristics of hereditary and idiopathic chronic pancreatitis. General notes on the study: The study examined local immune cells and TCRbeta repertoires in the pancreas in hereditary and idiopathic chronic pancreatitis, using control pancreases from organ donors for comparison. The gDNA-based approach was chosen because it involved minimal in vitro experimental manipulation of pancreas-infiltrating T cells. TCRbeta sequencing was performed on about five control pancreases, 7 hereditary chronic pancreatitis pancreases and 6 idiopathic chronic pancreatitis pancreases. Results the study describes overall, beyond this receptor: Among about a dozen chronic pancreatitis patients, higher numbers of productive TCR rearrangements went along with higher disease severity scores, showing a positive correlation. Compared with controls, both chronic pancreatitis groups had significantly higher TCRbeta repertoire diversity and lower clonality. Chronic pancreatitis caused by alcohol use was not included in the study. Because patient tissue could only be obtained at the time of TPIAT, differences in disease duration may have influenced the immune findings.

Sequenced input: pancreas tissue with idiopathic chronic pancreatitis. The cell subset or site tag for this specimen amounts to: chronic pancreatitis without an identified cause. This receptor was obtained from a human donor with chronic pancreatitis.

The CDR3 region reads CASSLRGRGNTGELFF. The sequenced DNA is TGTGCCAGCAGCTTAAGGGGGCGGGGGAACACCGGGGAGCTGTTTTTT. The rearrangement combines TRBV7-6 with TRBJ2-2; the D gene is perhaps TRBD1, on 7 matching bases. The germline V gene gives CDR1 as SGHVS and CDR2 as FNYEAQ. The junction shows trimming of 2 bases on V and 1 base on J, plus 11 bases between the germline ends. The CDR3 runs 16 amino acids, cysteine and phenylalanine included. Only CDR3 DNA remains: 48 bases, in frame from the first base.